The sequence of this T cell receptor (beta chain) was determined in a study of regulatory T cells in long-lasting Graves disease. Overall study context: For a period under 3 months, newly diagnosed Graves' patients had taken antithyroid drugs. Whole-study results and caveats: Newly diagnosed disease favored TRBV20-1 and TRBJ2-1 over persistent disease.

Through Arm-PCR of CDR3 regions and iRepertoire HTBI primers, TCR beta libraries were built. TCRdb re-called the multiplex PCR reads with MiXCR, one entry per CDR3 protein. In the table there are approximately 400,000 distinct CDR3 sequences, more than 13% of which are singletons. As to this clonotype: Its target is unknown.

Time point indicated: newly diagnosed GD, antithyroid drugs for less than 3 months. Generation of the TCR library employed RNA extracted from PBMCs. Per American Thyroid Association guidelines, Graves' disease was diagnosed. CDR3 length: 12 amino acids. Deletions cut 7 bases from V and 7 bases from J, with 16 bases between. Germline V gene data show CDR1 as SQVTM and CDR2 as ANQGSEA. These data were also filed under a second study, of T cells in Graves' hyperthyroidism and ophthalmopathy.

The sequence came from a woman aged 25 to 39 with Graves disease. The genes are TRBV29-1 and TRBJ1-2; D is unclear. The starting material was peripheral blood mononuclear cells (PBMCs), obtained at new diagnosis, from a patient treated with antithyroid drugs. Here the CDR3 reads CSAPGVGSGYTF. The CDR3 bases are TGCAGCGCCCCGGGCGTAGGGTCTGGCTACACCTTC.